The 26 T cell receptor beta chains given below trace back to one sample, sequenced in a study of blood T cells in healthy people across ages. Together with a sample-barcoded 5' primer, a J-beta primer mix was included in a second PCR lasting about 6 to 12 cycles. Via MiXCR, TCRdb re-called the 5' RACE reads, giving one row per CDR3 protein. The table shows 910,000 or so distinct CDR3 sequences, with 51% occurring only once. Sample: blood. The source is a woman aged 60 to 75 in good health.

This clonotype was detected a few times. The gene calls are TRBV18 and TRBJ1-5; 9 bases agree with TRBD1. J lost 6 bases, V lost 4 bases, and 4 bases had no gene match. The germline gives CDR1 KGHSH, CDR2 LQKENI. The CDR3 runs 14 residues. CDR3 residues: CASSRTGEGQPQHF. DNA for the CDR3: TGTGCCAGCTCACGGACAGGGGAGGGTCAGCCCCAGCATTTT.

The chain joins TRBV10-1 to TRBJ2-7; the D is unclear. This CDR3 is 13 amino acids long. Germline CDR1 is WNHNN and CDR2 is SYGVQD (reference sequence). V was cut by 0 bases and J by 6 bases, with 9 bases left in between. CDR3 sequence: CASSESNLREQYF. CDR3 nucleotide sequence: TGCGCCAGCAGTGAGTCGAATTTGCGCGAGCAGTACTTC.

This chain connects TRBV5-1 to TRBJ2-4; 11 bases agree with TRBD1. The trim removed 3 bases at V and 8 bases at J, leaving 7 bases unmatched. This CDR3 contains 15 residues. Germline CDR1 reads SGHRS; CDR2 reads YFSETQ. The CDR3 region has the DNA TGCGCCAGCAGCTGGACTCCGGGACAGGGGGACATTCAGTACTTC. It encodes CASSWTPGQGDIQYF.

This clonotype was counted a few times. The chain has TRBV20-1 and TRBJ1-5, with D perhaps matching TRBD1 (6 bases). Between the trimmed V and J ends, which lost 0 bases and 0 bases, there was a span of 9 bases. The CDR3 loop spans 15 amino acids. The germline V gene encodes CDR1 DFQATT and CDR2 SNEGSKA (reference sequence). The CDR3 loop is CSARDAGDSNQPQHF. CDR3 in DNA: TGCAGTGCTAGAGATGCAGGGGATAGCAATCAGCCCCAGCATTTT.

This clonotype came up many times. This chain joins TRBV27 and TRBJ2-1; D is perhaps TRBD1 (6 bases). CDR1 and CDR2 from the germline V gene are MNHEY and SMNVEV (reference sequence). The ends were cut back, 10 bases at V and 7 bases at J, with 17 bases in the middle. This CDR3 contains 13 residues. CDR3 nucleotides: TGTGCCACATCCCTATATCAGGGGAATGAGCAGTTCTTC. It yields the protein CATSLYQGNEQFF.

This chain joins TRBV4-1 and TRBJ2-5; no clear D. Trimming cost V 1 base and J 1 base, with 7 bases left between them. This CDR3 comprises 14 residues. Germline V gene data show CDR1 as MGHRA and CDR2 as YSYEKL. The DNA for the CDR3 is TGCGCCAGCAGCCAAGGGGTCAGCCAAGAGACCCAGTACTTC. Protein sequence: CASSQGVSQETQYF.

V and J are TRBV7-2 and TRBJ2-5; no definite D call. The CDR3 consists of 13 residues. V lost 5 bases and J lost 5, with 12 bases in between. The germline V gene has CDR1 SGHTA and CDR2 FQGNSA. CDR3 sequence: CASSLRSGETQYF. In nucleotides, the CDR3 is TGTGCCAGCAGCCTAAGATCCGGGGAGACCCAGTACTTC.

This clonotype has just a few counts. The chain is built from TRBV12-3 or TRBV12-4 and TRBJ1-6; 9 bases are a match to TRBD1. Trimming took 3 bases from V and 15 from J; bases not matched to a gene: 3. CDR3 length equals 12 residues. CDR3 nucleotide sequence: TGTGCCAGCAGTTTTTCGGGACAGGGCCTCCACTTT. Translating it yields CASSFSGQGLHF.

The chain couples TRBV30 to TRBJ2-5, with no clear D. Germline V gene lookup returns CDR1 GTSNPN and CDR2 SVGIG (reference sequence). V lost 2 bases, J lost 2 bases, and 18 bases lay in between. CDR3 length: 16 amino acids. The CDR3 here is CAWSPNLGGPQETQYF. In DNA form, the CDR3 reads TGTGCCTGGAGTCCCAATTTGGGCGGACCTCAAGAGACCCAGTACTTC.

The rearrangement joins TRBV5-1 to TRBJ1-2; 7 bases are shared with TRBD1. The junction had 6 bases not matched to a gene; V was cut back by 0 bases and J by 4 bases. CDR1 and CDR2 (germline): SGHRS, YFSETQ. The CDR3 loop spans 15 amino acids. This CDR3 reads CASSLVTGASYGYTF. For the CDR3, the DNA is TGCGCCAGCAGCTTGGTCACAGGGGCTTCCTATGGCTACACCTTC.

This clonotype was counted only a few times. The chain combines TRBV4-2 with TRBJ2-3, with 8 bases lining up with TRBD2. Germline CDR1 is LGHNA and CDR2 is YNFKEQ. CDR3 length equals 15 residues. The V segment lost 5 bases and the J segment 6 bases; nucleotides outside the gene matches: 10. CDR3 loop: CASSTPGLDGDTQYF. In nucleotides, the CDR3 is TGTGCCAGCAGCACGCCGGGACTAGATGGGGATACGCAGTATTTT.

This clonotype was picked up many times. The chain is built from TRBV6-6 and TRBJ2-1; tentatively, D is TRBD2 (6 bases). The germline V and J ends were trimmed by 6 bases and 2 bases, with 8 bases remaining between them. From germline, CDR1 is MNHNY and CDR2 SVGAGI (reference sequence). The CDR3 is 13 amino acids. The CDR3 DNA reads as TGTGCCAGCAGCCGCGGGGCCTACAATGAGCAGTTCTTC. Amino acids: CASSRGAYNEQFF.

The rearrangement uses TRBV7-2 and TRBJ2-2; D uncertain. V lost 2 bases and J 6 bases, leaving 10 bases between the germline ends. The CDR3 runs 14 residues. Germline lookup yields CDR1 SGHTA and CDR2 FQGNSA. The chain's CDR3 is CASSLSPNAGELFF. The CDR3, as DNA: TGTGCCAGCAGCTTAAGCCCAAATGCCGGGGAGCTGTTTTTT.

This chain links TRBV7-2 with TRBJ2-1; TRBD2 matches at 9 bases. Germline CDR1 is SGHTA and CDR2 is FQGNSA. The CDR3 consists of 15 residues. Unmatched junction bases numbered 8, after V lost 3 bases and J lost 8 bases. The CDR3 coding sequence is TGTGCCAGCAGCTTGGGTCCTAGCGGGATGTATGAGCAGTTCTTC. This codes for CASSLGPSGMYEQFF.

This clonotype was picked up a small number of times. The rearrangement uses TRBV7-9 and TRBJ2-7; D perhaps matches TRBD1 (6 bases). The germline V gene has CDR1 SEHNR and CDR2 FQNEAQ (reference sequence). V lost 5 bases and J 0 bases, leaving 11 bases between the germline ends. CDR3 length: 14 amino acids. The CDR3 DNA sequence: TGTGCCAGCAGCGGTAACAGGGACTCCTACGAGCAGTACTTC. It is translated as CASSGNRDSYEQYF.

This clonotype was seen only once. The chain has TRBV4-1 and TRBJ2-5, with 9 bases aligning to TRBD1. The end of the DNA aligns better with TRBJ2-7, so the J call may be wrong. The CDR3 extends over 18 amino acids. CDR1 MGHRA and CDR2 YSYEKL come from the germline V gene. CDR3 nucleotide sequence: TGCGCCAGCAGCCAAGTTGTCCCGACAGGGGGTACCCGCTACGAGCAGTACTTC. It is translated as CASSQVVPTGGTRYEQYF.

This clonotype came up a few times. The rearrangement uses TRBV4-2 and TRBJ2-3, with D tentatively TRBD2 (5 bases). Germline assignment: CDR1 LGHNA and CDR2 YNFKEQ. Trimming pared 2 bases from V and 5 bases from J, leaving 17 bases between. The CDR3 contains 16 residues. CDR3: CASSQFSGGEEDTQYF. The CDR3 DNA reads TGTGCCAGCAGCCAATTCTCCGGAGGAGAGGAAGATACGCAGTATTTT.

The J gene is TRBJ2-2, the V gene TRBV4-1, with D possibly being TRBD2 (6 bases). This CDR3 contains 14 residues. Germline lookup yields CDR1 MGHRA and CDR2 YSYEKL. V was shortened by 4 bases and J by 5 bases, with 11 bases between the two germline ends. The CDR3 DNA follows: TGCGCCAGCAGCCCCCAGAGCGGGACCGGGGAGCTGTTTTTT. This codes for CASSPQSGTGELFF.

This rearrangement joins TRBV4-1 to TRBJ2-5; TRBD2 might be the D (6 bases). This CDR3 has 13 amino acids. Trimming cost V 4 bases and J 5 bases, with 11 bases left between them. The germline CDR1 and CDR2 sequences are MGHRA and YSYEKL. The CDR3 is CASSPPRGETQYF. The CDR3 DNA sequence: TGCGCCAGCAGCCCCCCCCGGGGGGAGACCCAGTACTTC.

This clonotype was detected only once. The CDR3 here is CASSFGFAGGGNEQYF. The CDR3 coding sequence is TGTGCCAGCAGTTTTGGGTTTGCGGGCGGGGGAAATGAGCAGTACTTC. V is TRBV27 and J is TRBJ2-5; 7 nucleotides align to TRBD2. The V and J ends lost 3 bases and 11 bases, in that order; junction bases with no gene match: 18. This CDR3 is built from 16 residues. Germline-derived CDR1 and CDR2 are MNHEY and SMNVEV (reference sequence).

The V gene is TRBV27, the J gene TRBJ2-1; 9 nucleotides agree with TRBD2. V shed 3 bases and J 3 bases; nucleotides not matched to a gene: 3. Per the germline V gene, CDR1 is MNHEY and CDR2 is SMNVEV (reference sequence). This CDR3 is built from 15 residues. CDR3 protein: CASSFSSGNYNEQFF. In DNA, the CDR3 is TGTGCCAGCAGTTTCTCTAGCGGGAACTACAATGAGCAGTTCTTC.

For the CDR3, the DNA is TGTGCCACCCGGACGGGAGGGCCCGCAGATACGCAGTATTTT. Translating gives CATRTGGPADTQYF. The V call is TRBV10-3, the J call TRBJ2-3; 8 bases match TRBD2. The CDR3 loop spans 14 amino acids. Germline V gene lookup returns CDR1 ENHRY and CDR2 SYGVKD. V lost 10 bases and J lost 4; bases outside the gene matches: 10.

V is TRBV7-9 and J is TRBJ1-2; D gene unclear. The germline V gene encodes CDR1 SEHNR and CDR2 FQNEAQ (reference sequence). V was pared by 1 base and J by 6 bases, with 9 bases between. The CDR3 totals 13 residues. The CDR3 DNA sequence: TGTGCCAGCAGCTTAGGCCCGGCCCATGGCTACACCTTC. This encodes CASSLGPAHGYTF.

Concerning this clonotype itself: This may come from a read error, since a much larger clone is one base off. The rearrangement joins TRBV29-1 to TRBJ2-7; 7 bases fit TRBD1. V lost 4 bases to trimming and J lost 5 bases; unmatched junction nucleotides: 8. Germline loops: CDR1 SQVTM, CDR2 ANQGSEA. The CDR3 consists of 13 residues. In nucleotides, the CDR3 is TGCAGCGTTGTCCCGGGACAGAACGACGAGCAGTACTTC. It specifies CSVVPGQNDEQYF.

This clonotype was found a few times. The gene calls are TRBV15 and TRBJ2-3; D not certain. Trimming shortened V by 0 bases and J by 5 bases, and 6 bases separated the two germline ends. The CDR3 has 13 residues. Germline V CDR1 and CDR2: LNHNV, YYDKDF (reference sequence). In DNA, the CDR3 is TGTGCCACCAGCAGAGACCGACTAGATACGCAGTATTTT. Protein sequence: CATSRDRLDTQYF.

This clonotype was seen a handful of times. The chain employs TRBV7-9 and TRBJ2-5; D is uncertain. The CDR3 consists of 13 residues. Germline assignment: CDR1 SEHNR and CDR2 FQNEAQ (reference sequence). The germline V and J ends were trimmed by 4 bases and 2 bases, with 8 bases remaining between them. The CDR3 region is CASSWGLQETQYF. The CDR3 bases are TGTGCCAGCAGCTGGGGTCTTCAAGAGACCCAGTACTTC.